These 27 T cell receptor beta chains were sequenced from one sample in a study of regulatory T cells in long-lasting Graves disease. Indicated time point: persistent/refractory GD, antithyroid drugs over 5 years with positive TRAb. Extracted PBMC RNA gave rise to the TCR library. Building of the TCR beta libraries involved iRepertoire HTBI primers and Arm-PCR of CDR3 regions. TCRdb recomputed calls from the multiplex PCR reads with MiXCR, one row per CDR3 protein. The table records over 450,000 distinct CDR3 sequences, roughly 21% of them present only once. Sample: peripheral blood mononuclear cells (PBMCs), taken when the disease was refractory, from a patient treated with antithyroid drugs. The receptor set was obtained from a female donor with Graves disease.

V and J are TRBV24-1 and TRBJ1-1, with 7 nucleotides matching TRBD1. Per germline, CDR1 KGHDR and CDR2 SFDVKD. V was pared by 6 bases and J by 3 bases, with 15 bases of the junction left unmatched. The CDR3 spans 17 residues. The CDR3 sequence is CATSRGIRQGEDTEAFF. In nucleotides, the CDR3 is TGTGCCACCAGTCGGGGAATCAGACAGGGTGAGGACACTGAAGCTTTCTTT.

At least ten counts were recorded for this clonotype. The rearrangement links TRBV28 to TRBJ1-1; no firm D call. The CDR3 sequence is 12 residues long. In germline, CDR1 is MDHEN, CDR2 SYDVKM. Trimming cost V 6 bases and J 6 bases, with 11 bases left between them. The CDR3 DNA follows: TGTGCCAGCAGGGCTTGGACTTCTGAAGCTTTCTTT. Translating gives CASRAWTSEAFF.

In this sample, this clonotype turned up many times. The J gene is TRBJ2-2, the V gene TRBV28; 8 bases fit TRBD2. The CDR3 is made up of 15 amino acids. The germline CDR1 and CDR2 sequences are MDHEN and SYDVKM. V dropped 4 bases and J dropped 6; count of bases not matched to a gene: 7. In DNA, the CDR3 is TGTGCCAGCAGTTCACTCTCGGGGGGGGCCGGGGAGCTGTTTTTT. Encoded protein: CASSSLSGGAGELFF.

In this sample, this clonotype turned up many times. CDR3 DNA sequence: TGCAGTGCTAGTACATCGCTACAGGGAGTTCATCTCCTCCACTTT. Protein product: CSASTSLQGVHLLHF. The chain has TRBV20-1 and TRBJ1-6; TRBD1 might be the D (6 bases). The length of the CDR3 is 15 residues. The V gene lost 3 bases and the J gene lost 15 bases, with 24 bases spanning the gap. Germline values: CDR1 DFQATT, CDR2 SNEGSKA (reference sequence).

This chain links TRBV6-1 with TRBJ1-5; 11 nucleotides agree with TRBD1. Trimming at V came to 4 bases and at J to 3 bases, leaving 5 bases not matched to a gene. CDR1 is MNHNS and CDR2 is SASEGT in the germline V gene. This CDR3 is 16 amino acids long. The CDR3 loop is CASSVGTGGINQPQHF. For the CDR3, the DNA is TGTGCCAGCAGTGTCGGGACAGGGGGAATCAATCAGCCCCAGCATTTT.

V is TRBV2 and J is TRBJ2-1, with D possibly matching TRBD2 (6 bases). CDR1 SNHLY and CDR2 FYNNEI come from the germline V gene. The ends were cut back, 7 bases at V and 3 bases at J, with 10 bases in the middle. This CDR3 region has 13 residues. The CDR3 is CASTHGSYNEQFF. CDR3 nucleotide sequence: TGTGCCAGCACTCACGGGAGCTACAATGAGCAGTTCTTC.

This clonotype has at least ten counts. The chain uses TRBV6-1 and TRBJ2-7, with 12 bases matching TRBD2. The CDR3 extends over 17 amino acids. V shed 6 bases, J shed 1 base, and the junction held 10 bases outside the gene matches. Germline lookup yields CDR1 MNHNS and CDR2 SASEGT. This chain's CDR3 is CASRTETSGRWSYEQYF. In DNA form, the CDR3 reads TGTGCCAGCAGGACCGAGACTAGCGGGAGATGGTCCTACGAGCAGTACTTC.

This clonotype has a count of ten or more. This rearrangement joins TRBV6-1 to TRBJ1-2, with TRBD1 identical over 8 bases. V lost 7 bases to trimming and J lost 3 bases; unmatched junction nucleotides: 4. The CDR3 consists of 13 residues. Germline CDR1 and CDR2: MNHNS and SASEGT. The CDR3 spells CASIPGGYYGYTF. The DNA of the CDR3 is TGTGCCAGCATTCCAGGGGGCTACTATGGCTACACCTTC.

Points on this clonotype: Just one base apart from a much larger clone, this may be a read error. V is TRBV28 and J is TRBJ2-2, with D tentatively TRBD2 (5 bases). Germline V CDR1 and CDR2: MDHEN, SYDVKM. This CDR3 comprises 11 residues. In DNA, the CDR3 is TGTGCCAGCAGGGAGACCGGGGAGCCGTTTTTT. Translated, it gives CASRETGEPFF. Looking up the rest from reference TRBV28 and TRBJ2-2 gives the full variable domain: DVKVTQSSRYLVKRTGEKVFLECVQDMDHENMFWYRQDPGLGLRLIYFSYDVKMKEKGDIPEGYSVSREKKERFSLILESASTNQTSMYLCASRETGEPFFGEGSRLTVL.

A word on this clonotype: A single base separates this from a much larger clone, so it may be a read error. The chain links TRBV2 to TRBJ2-5; D unclear. This CDR3 has 13 amino acids. Looked up from germline, CDR1 is SNHLY and CDR2 is FYNNEI. V was cut by 5 bases and J by 2 bases, with 9 bases left in between. CDR3 sequence: CASSRKLQETQYF. CDR3 in DNA: TGTGCCAGCAGTAGGAAATTGCAAGAGACCCAGTACTTC.

Worth noting for this clonotype: At one boundary the junction diverges from the germline segment, which might be a read error. The rearrangement links TRBV28 to TRBJ1-3; D uncertain. CDR3 length equals 15 residues. Germline V gives CDR1 MDHEN, CDR2 SYDVKM. CDR3: CASSFRGSSGSTIYF. For the CDR3, the DNA is TGTGCCAGCAGTTTTAGAGGAAGCTCTGGAAGCACCATATATTTT.

This clonotype has a count of ten or more. The chain uses TRBV7-2 and TRBJ2-7, with 9 bases identical to TRBD1. J gave up 6 bases and V 5 bases, and 8 bases lay outside the gene matches. This CDR3 region has 14 residues. Germline-derived CDR1 and CDR2 are SGHTA and FQGNSA. In nucleotides, the CDR3 is TGTGCCAGCAGCCTAGTGGGACAGGGAGCCGAGCAGTACTTC. Translation gives CASSLVGQGAEQYF.

This clonotype was seen ten or more times. The chain carries TRBV28 and TRBJ1-4; D unclear. From germline, CDR1 is MDHEN and CDR2 SYDVKM. With 5 bases removed from V and 2 bases from J, the gap between germline ends came to 15 bases. The CDR3 has 16 residues. The CDR3: CASSASRTYTNEKLFF. CDR3 sequence (DNA): TGTGCCAGCAGTGCCTCTAGGACGTATACTAATGAAAAACTGTTTTTT. The full variable domain, completed using reference TRBV28 and TRBJ1-4, is DVKVTQSSRYLVKRTGEKVFLECVQDMDHENMFWYRQDPGLGLRLIYFSYDVKMKEKGDIPEGYSVSREKKERFSLILESASTNQTSMYLCASSASRTYTNEKLFFGSGTQLSVL.

The rearrangement links TRBV12-3 or TRBV12-4 to TRBJ2-6, with unresolved D. The CDR3 is 14 amino acids. V was trimmed by 5 bases and J by 4 bases, leaving 9 bases between them. CDR3 coding DNA: TGTGCCAGCAGTCGCGCCGGAGGGGCCAACGTCCTGACTTTC. Its translation: CASSRAGGANVLTF.

This clonotype was counted between two and nine times. This rearrangement joins TRBV28 to TRBJ1-3; D call uncertain. The CDR3 covers 19 residues. Germline V lookup: CDR1 MDHEN, CDR2 SYDVKM. V was trimmed by 6 bases and J by 0 bases, leaving 24 bases between them. The CDR3: CASSRGYYGNWDSGNTIYF. Written as DNA, the CDR3 is TGTGCCAGCAGCCGAGGGTATTATGGAAACTGGGACTCTGGAAACACCATATATTTT.

The chain joins TRBV10-3 to TRBJ1-1; D is uncertain. Deletions cut 8 bases from V and 2 bases from J, with 6 bases between. The CDR3 runs 11 residues. Germline values: CDR1 ENHRY, CDR2 SYGVKD. In DNA, the CDR3 is TGTGCCATCCGGTCCAACACTGAAGCTTTCTTT. It translates to CAIRSNTEAFF.

This clonotype was found many times. This chain connects TRBV11-2 to TRBJ1-2; 9 bases match TRBD1. Germline CDR1 SGHAT, CDR2 FQNNGV. The CDR3 spans 17 residues. V lost 5 bases and J lost 0; bases outside the gene matches: 10. The CDR3 loop reads CASSLTTGGASNYGYTF. The DNA of the CDR3 is TGTGCCAGCAGCCTCACCACAGGGGGCGCTTCTAACTATGGCTACACCTTC.

Regarding this clonotype: A read error may explain this, as a much larger clone is one base away. The chain is built from TRBV2 and TRBJ1-3, with a weak D call TRBD1 (6 bases). Trimming shortened V by 6 bases and J by 7 bases, and 19 bases separated the two germline ends. This CDR3 comprises 15 residues. The germline V gene encodes CDR1 SNHLY and CDR2 FYNNEI. The CDR3 coding sequence is TGTGCCAGCAGCGCTCGCAGGGGAGAGTCGAACACCATATATTTT. This codes for CASSARRGESNTIYF.

This clonotype was seen at least ten times. J is TRBJ2-7 and V is TRBV28, with 8 bases matching TRBD2. The CDR3 covers 13 residues. The trim removed 6 bases at V and 7 bases at J, leaving 8 bases unmatched. Germline V gene data show CDR1 as MDHEN and CDR2 as SYDVKM. The CDR3 nucleotides are TGTGCCAGCAGCTCGGGGGGGGCGCGGGAGCAGTACTTC. It translates to CASSSGGAREQYF.

The rearrangement links TRBV7-2 to TRBJ2-7, with TRBD2 matching 8 bases. J was trimmed by 4 bases and V by 7 bases; bases with no gene match: 18. The CDR3 sequence is 17 residues long. Per germline, CDR1 SGHTA and CDR2 FQGNSA. The CDR3 sequence is CASTEARAGRDLYEQYF. The CDR3 coding sequence is TGTGCCAGCACCGAAGCGAGGGCCGGGAGGGACCTATACGAGCAGTACTTC.

This clonotype came up many times. This rearrangement joins TRBV6-5 to TRBJ1-2; D is possibly TRBD1 (6 bases). Germline V CDR1 and CDR2: MNHEY, SVGAGI. Trimming took 2 bases from V and 1 from J, leaving 11 bases between them. The CDR3 runs to 15 residues. This chain's CDR3 is CASSYEGGINYGYTF. CDR3 bases: TGTGCCAGCAGTTACGAAGGGGGAATTAACTATGGCTACACCTTC.

This clonotype has ten or more counts. This chain links TRBV28 with TRBJ1-6; 11 bases match TRBD1. Germline V gives CDR1 MDHEN, CDR2 SYDVKM. The CDR3 sequence is 17 residues long. V shed 2 bases and J 4 bases; nucleotides not matched to a gene: 4. This chain's CDR3 is CASSLPGQGAYNSPLHF. The CDR3 region has the DNA TGTGCCAGCAGTTTACCCGGACAGGGGGCTTATAATTCACCCCTCCACTTT. The whole variable domain, remainder taken from reference TRBV28 and TRBJ1-6, is DVKVTQSSRYLVKRTGEKVFLECVQDMDHENMFWYRQDPGLGLRLIYFSYDVKMKEKGDIPEGYSVSREKKERFSLILESASTNQTSMYLCASSLPGQGAYNSPLHFGNGTRLTVT.

V usage is TRBV29-1 and J usage is TRBJ1-2; unclear D gene. Germline V lookup: CDR1 SQVTM, CDR2 ANQGSEA. V was cut by 5 bases and J by 1 base, with 8 bases left in between. The CDR3 length is 12 residues. As DNA, the CDR3 is TGCAGCGTTAATCTGAATAACTATGGCTACACCTTC. Protein product: CSVNLNNYGYTF.

This clonotype has ten or more counts. The chain uses TRBV11-3 and TRBJ2-7; D may match TRBD1 or TRBD2 (5 bases each). Germline-derived CDR1 and CDR2 are SGHNT and YENEEA. The length of the CDR3 is 14 residues. V was cut by 5 bases and J by 2 bases, with 13 bases left in between. Here the CDR3 reads CASSPRDPPYEQYF. As DNA, the CDR3 is TGTGCCAGCAGCCCCCGGGACCCACCCTACGAGCAGTACTTC.

With regard to this clonotype: One end of the junction varies from germline; a read error may be responsible. This chain joins TRBV7-2 and TRBJ2-2; 12 positions agree with TRBD1. The V gene's germline CDR1 is SGHTA and CDR2 FQGNSA. This CDR3 is built from 17 residues. CDR3 nucleotide sequence: TGCGCCAGCAGCTTAGCCTCCGGGACAGGGGGCTCCGGGGAGCTGTTTTTT. This codes for CASSLASGTGGSGELFF.

This clonotype was seen at least ten times. The chain couples TRBV7-2 to TRBJ1-4; D gene unclear. Germline V lookup: CDR1 SGHTA, CDR2 FQGNSA. V lost 4 bases and J 8 bases, leaving 14 bases between the germline ends. This CDR3 has 14 amino acids. CDR3 region: CASSSLSLHEKLFF. The DNA of the CDR3 is TGTGCCAGCAGCTCTCTTTCCCTCCACGAAAAACTGTTTTTT.

Points on this clonotype: Just one base apart from a much larger clone, this may be a read error. A read error is likely, as this CDR3 ends without the conserved phenylalanine or tryptophan. The chain joins TRBV28 to TRBJ1-5; D remains ambiguous. Trimming removed 5 bases from V and 4 bases from J, with 12 bases in between. CDR3 size: 14 residues. Germline V gene sequence: CDR1 MDHEN, CDR2 SYDVKM. This CDR3 reads CASSQSAENQPQHS. For the CDR3, the DNA is TGTGCCAGCAGTCAGTCGGCAGAGAATCAGCCCCAGCATTCT.